The 28 T cell receptor beta chains in this list originate from one sample, sequenced in a study of blood T cells in healthy people across ages. Using a J-beta primer mix together with a sample-barcoded 5' primer, a second PCR was run for about 6 to 12 cycles. TCRdb reprocessed the 5' RACE reads with MiXCR, giving one entry per CDR3 protein. The sample holds some 850,000 distinct CDR3 sequences, roughly 25% seen once. These data are also associated with another study on T cells of mothers and their children.

What was sequenced was blood. The receptors come from a boy aged 5 to 17 in good health.

The V call is TRBV28, the J call TRBJ2-3, with D possibly matching TRBD1 (5 bases). The CDR3 extends over 12 amino acids. Germline V CDR1 and CDR2: MDHEN, SYDVKM. V lost 5 bases and J 10 bases, leaving 13 bases between the germline ends. The CDR3 is CASSIQGISQYF. The CDR3 DNA reads as TGTGCCAGCAGTATTCAGGGTATTTCGCAGTATTTT.

This clonotype was found a few times. This rearrangement joins TRBV29-1 to TRBJ2-1; 8 bases line up with TRBD1. Germline trimming cut 3 bases from V and 10 bases from J; bases unmatched to any gene: 17. CDR1 and CDR2 (germline): SQVTM, ANQGSEA. CDR3 length: 16 amino acids. CDR3 region: CSVEFFATGARGEQFF. The CDR3 nucleotides are TGCAGCGTTGAGTTCTTCGCGACAGGGGCGAGGGGGGAGCAGTTCTTC.

This clonotype has a handful of counts. The chain is built from TRBV24-1 and TRBJ2-2; 11 nucleotides line up with TRBD1. CDR1 is KGHDR, CDR2 SFDVKD, per germline. V dropped 3 bases and J dropped 4; count of bases not matched to a gene: 3. This CDR3 has 16 residues. CDR3 residues: CATSDAGQGVTGELFF. The CDR3 DNA reads TGTGCCACCAGTGATGCGGGACAGGGGGTCACCGGGGAGCTGTTTTTT.

The chain joins TRBV15 to TRBJ1-4; unclear D gene. The germline CDR1 and CDR2 sequences are LNHNV and YYDKDF (reference sequence). The CDR3 has 14 residues. V was pared by 3 bases and J by 8 bases, with 13 bases between. The CDR3 nucleotides are TGTGCCACCAGCAGTCGGGATGGGTCGGAAAAACTGTTTTTT. It codes for CATSSRDGSEKLFF.

This clonotype was recorded a few times. The rearrangement uses TRBV6-5 and TRBJ2-7, with D hard to call. V gave up 0 bases and J gave up 6 bases, with 12 bases separating them. CDR1 is MNHEY, CDR2 SVGAGI, per germline. The CDR3 runs to 14 residues. The CDR3 DNA is TGTGCCAGCAGTTACTCGCCGGACGCGCCCGAGCAGTACTTC. Its protein product is CASSYSPDAPEQYF.

The genes are TRBV12-3 or TRBV12-4 and TRBJ1-1; TRBD1 is a possible D gene (5 bases). The CDR3 has 13 residues. V was pared by 3 bases and J by 5 bases, with 10 bases between. This chain's CDR3 is CASSLGDRTEAFF. In DNA form, the CDR3 reads TGTGCCAGCAGTTTGGGGGACCGAACTGAAGCTTTCTTT.

The CDR3 loop reads CASSVTGGSSYEQYF. In nucleotides, the CDR3 is TGTGCCAGCAGCGTTACTGGGGGGAGCTCCTACGAGCAGTACTTC. The chain couples TRBV9 to TRBJ2-7; D may be TRBD2 (6 bases). V was clipped by 2 bases and J by 0 bases, with 12 bases between them. CDR1 and CDR2 (germline): SGDLS, YYNGEE. The length of the CDR3 is 15 residues.

To note about this clonotype: The junction does not match germline at one end; this may be a read error. The rearrangement links TRBV12-3 or TRBV12-4 to TRBJ1-1; D not resolved. The CDR3 consists of 14 residues. The CDR3 loop reads CASSPPVTPTGAFF. The CDR3 DNA reads TGTGCCAGCAGTCCCCCAGTGACTCCCACTGGAGCTTTCTTT.

The gene calls are TRBV7-9 and TRBJ1-4, with a weak D call TRBD1 (6 bases). The germline V and J ends were trimmed by 5 bases and 8 bases, with 15 bases remaining between them. Germline V gene lookup returns CDR1 SEHNR and CDR2 FQNEAQ (reference sequence). The CDR3 runs 14 residues. CDR3 coding DNA: TGTGCCAGCAGCAGCAGCTGGAGGGGGGAAAAACTGTTTTTT. As protein: CASSSSWRGEKLFF.

This chain links TRBV27 with TRBJ2-4, with D hard to call. V dropped 4 bases and J dropped 1 base, with 8 bases sitting between them. The CDR3 is 14 amino acids. CDR1 and CDR2 (germline): MNHEY, SMNVEV (reference sequence). The CDR3 DNA is TGTGCCAGCAGTTCCGGGTATGCCAAAAACATTCAGTACTTC. Protein product: CASSSGYAKNIQYF.

This chain links TRBV19 with TRBJ2-4, with D perhaps TRBD1 or TRBD2 (5 bases each). The CDR3 totals 14 residues. Between the trimmed V and J ends, which lost 7 bases and 6 bases, there was a span of 16 bases. Germline assignment: CDR1 LNHDA and CDR2 SQIVND (reference sequence). CDR3 nucleotide sequence: TGTGCCAGTAAGGGGACCGGGACGGCAAACATTCAGTACTTC. It codes for CASKGTGTANIQYF.

This clonotype was detected a few times. This chain uses TRBV29-1 with TRBJ2-5; TRBD2 agrees at 7 bases. With the DNA end fitting TRBJ2-1 better, the J assignment may be wrong. The CDR3 totals 11 residues. The germline CDR1 and CDR2 sequences are SQVTM and ANQGSEA. The CDR3 here is CSVGGGSEQFF. The CDR3 DNA reads as TGCAGCGTTGGGGGGGGTAGCGAGCAGTTCTTC.

The table lists this clonotype with a few counts. This chain links TRBV29-1 with TRBJ2-4; 7 bases fit TRBD1. The CDR3 is made up of 11 amino acids. The J segment lost 5 bases and the V segment lost 7 bases, leaving 2 bases of the junction unmatched. The germline gives CDR1 SQVTM, CDR2 ANQGSEA. CDR3 protein: CSAGTENIQYF. The CDR3 DNA reads TGCAGCGCAGGGACAGAAAACATTCAGTACTTC.

This clonotype appeared many times. The chain combines TRBV6-2 or TRBV6-3 with TRBJ1-2; possibly TRBD1 for D (5 bases). This CDR3 is built from 13 residues. Germline V gene sequence: CDR1 MNHEY, CDR2 SVGEGT. Trimming removed 2 bases from V and 2 bases from J, with 6 bases in between. The CDR3 region is CASSYRDNYGYTF. The CDR3 region has the DNA TGTGCCAGCAGTTACCGGGACAACTATGGCTACACCTTC.

The rearrangement uses TRBV20-1 and TRBJ2-7, with D hard to call. V dropped 1 base and J dropped 5 bases, with 18 bases sitting between them. Germline CDR1 DFQATT, CDR2 SNEGSKA (reference sequence). The CDR3 extends over 15 amino acids. The CDR3 nucleotides read TGCAGTGCTAGAGGGACGGCTGGTCTGTTCCACGAGCAGTACTTC. Protein sequence: CSARGTAGLFHEQYF.

This clonotype has more than one count but fewer than ten. The rearrangement joins TRBV27 to TRBJ2-6, with TRBD1 matching over 7 bases. V lost 0 bases and J lost 2; bases outside the gene matches: 1. CDR1 and CDR2 (germline): MNHEY, SMNVEV (reference sequence). The CDR3 runs 16 residues. CDR3 in DNA: TGTGCCAGCAGTTTATCAGGGGGCACTGGGGCCAACGTCCTGACTTTC. It specifies CASSLSGGTGANVLTF.

Ten or more counts support this clonotype. The genes are TRBV5-1 and TRBJ2-7; D is uncertain. This CDR3 has 15 amino acids. Trimming took off 0 bases at V and 5 bases at J, with 15 bases between the two ends. Germline V CDR1 and CDR2: SGHRS, YFSETQ. In DNA, the CDR3 is TGCGCCAGCAGCTTGGCCTTCAGGTCGGTGGACGAGCAGTACTTC. As protein: CASSLAFRSVDEQYF.

This clonotype has only a few counts. The chain has TRBV6-5 and TRBJ2-1; no clear D. Germline V gene data show CDR1 as MNHEY and CDR2 as SVGAGI. The CDR3 is 20 amino acids. Trimming took 2 bases from V and 3 from J, leaving 26 bases between them. The CDR3 is CASSYRPWTHRQLDYNEQFF. The CDR3 nucleotides are TGTGCCAGCAGTTACCGACCTTGGACCCACCGTCAATTGGACTACAATGAGCAGTTCTTC.

This clonotype was detected a few times. This chain uses TRBV12-5 with TRBJ2-1; D not resolved. Per the germline V gene, CDR1 is LGHNT and CDR2 is FRNRAP. The CDR3 runs to 13 residues. Deletions cut 0 bases from V and 5 bases from J, with 5 bases between. The CDR3 reads CASGLVRNNEQFF. CDR3 sequence (DNA): TGTGCTAGTGGTTTGGTAAGGAACAATGAGCAGTTCTTC.

This clonotype was counted between two and nine times. The DNA of the CDR3 is TGTGCCAGCAGTGAACCCCTAAGGGCCGAAGAGACCCAGTACTTC. Protein sequence: CASSEPLRAEETQYF. The chain is built from TRBV2 and TRBJ2-5; D is uncertain. Trimming cost V 2 bases and J 3 bases, with 13 bases left between them. Germline V gene sequence: CDR1 SNHLY, CDR2 FYNNEI. The CDR3 covers 15 residues.

This clonotype turned up a few times. The chain has TRBV5-1 and TRBJ2-1; 16 nucleotides agree with TRBD2. The CDR3 loop spans 17 amino acids. The V gene end was trimmed by 1 base and the J gene end by 8 bases; junction bases not matched to a gene: 6. The V gene's germline CDR1 is SGHRS and CDR2 YFSETQ. CDR3 loop: CASSLTGLAGGPDEQFF. In DNA, the CDR3 is TGCGCCAGCAGCTTGACGGGACTAGCGGGGGGGCCCGATGAGCAGTTCTTC.

The chain is built from TRBV11-2 and TRBJ2-1; TRBD1 aligns across 7 bases. V gave up 5 bases and J gave up 4 bases; unmatched junction bases: 11. CDR1 is SGHAT, CDR2 FQNNGV, per germline. The CDR3 covers 16 residues. The CDR3 nucleotides read TGTGCCAGCAGCGCGACCGGGACAGCCCAATACAATGAGCAGTTCTTC. Protein sequence: CASSATGTAQYNEQFF.

This chain joins TRBV5-1 and TRBJ2-5; tentative D call: TRBD2 (7 bases). The length of the CDR3 is 15 residues. Per the germline V gene, CDR1 is SGHRS and CDR2 is YFSETQ. V gave up 1 base and J gave up 11 bases, with 21 bases separating them. The CDR3 nucleotides are TGCGCCAGCAGCTTGAACCGGGGGGCGACCTACAAGCAGTACTTC. Protein product: CASSLNRGATYKQYF.

This clonotype was counted between two and nine times. The rearrangement joins TRBV29-1 to TRBJ2-1, with TRBD1 matching over 10 bases. CDR1 and CDR2 from the germline V gene are SQVTM and ANQGSEA. The CDR3 extends over 12 amino acids. The trim removed 3 bases at V and 7 bases at J, leaving 0 bases unmatched. The DNA of the CDR3 is TGCAGCGTTGAGGGACAGGGGAATGAGCAGTTCTTC. This gives the protein CSVEGQGNEQFF.

The CDR3 DNA reads as TGTGCCAGCAGCAATGAGGGGTACACAGATACGCAGTATTTT. Translated, it gives CASSNEGYTDTQYF. The chain couples TRBV5-4 to TRBJ2-3; TRBD1 or TRBD2 may be the D gene (5 bases each). V was trimmed by 4 bases and J by 2 bases, leaving 11 bases between them. The CDR3 has 14 residues. CDR1 is SGHNT, CDR2 YYREEE, per germline (reference sequence).

This clonotype was observed a few times. V gene TRBV27 combines with J gene TRBJ2-1; tentative D call: TRBD1 (5 bases). The DNA end favors TRBJ2-7, so the J call may be wrong. The V gene's germline CDR1 is MNHEY and CDR2 SMNVEV (reference sequence). The CDR3 covers 14 residues. The CDR3 spells CASSLDSERNEQYF. For the CDR3, the DNA is TGTGCCAGCAGTTTAGACAGTGAGAGAAACGAGCAGTACTTC.

The chain links TRBV7-2 to TRBJ2-5; 12 bases agree with TRBD2. V was pared by 7 bases and J by 5 bases, with 5 bases of the junction left unmatched. The CDR3 covers 14 residues. Germline values: CDR1 SGHTA, CDR2 FQGNSA. The CDR3 DNA reads as TGTGCCAGCAACTACGGACTAGCGGGGGAGACCCAGTACTTC. This translates into CASNYGLAGETQYF.

This clonotype was seen only a few times. The gene calls are TRBV11-1 and TRBJ2-2; a possible D gene is TRBD1 (6 bases). CDR3 length: 15 residues. Germline loops: CDR1 SGHAT, CDR2 FQDESV (reference sequence). The V end lost 7 bases, the J end lost 1 base, and 13 bases lay between the germline ends. The DNA of the CDR3 is TGTGCCAGCATCTACCCGGACAGGAACACCGGGGAGCTGTTTTTT. Translated, it gives CASIYPDRNTGELFF.